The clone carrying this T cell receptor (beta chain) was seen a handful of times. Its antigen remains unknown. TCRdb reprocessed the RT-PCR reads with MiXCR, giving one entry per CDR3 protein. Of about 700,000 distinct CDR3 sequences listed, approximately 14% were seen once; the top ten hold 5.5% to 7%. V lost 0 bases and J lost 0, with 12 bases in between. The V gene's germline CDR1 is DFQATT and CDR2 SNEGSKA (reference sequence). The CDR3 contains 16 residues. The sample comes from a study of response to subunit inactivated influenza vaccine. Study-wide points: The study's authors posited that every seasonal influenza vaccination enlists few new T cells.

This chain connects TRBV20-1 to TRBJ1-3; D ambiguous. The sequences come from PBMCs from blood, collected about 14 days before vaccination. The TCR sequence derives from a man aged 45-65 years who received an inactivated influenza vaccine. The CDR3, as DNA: TGCAGTGCTAGAGATCCTGGAGGACTCTCTGGAAACACCATATATTTT. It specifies CSARDPGGLSGNTIYF.